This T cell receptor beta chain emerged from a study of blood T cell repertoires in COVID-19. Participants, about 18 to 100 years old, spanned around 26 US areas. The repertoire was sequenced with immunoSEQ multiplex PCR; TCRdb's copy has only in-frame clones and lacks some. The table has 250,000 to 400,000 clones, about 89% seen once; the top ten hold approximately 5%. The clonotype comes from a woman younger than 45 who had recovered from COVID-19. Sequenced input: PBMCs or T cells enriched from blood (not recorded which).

CDR3 sequence reads: CASSPPSGVEQYF. In DNA, the CDR3 is TGTGCCAGCAGCCCTCCGTCAGGGGTCGAGCAGTACTTC. This chain connects TRBV7-2 to TRBJ2-7, with a tentative D call TRBD1 (6 bases). Trimming took off 5 bases at V and 6 bases at J, with 14 bases between the two ends. The CDR3 spans 13 residues. CDR1 SGHTA and CDR2 FQGNSA come from the germline V gene.